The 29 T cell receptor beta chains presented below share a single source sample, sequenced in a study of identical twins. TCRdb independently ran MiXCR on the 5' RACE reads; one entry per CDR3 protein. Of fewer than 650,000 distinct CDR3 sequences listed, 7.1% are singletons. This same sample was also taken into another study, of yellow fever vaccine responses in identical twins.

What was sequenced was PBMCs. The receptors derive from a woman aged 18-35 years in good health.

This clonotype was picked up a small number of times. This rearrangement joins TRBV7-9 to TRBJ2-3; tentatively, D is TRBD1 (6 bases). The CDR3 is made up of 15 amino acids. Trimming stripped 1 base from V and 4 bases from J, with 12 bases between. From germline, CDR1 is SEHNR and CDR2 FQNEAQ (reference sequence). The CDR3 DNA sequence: TGTGCCAGCAGCTTAGAGCCAGGGGAGCCAGATACGCAGTATTTT. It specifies CASSLEPGEPDTQYF.

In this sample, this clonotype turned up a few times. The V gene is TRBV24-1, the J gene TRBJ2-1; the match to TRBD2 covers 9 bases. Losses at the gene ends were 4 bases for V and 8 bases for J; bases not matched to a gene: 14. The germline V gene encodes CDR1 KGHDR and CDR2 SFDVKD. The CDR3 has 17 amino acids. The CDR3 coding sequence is TGTGCCACCAGTGAGCGGCCGGGACTAGCCTTATTACATGAGCAGTTCTTC. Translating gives CATSERPGLALLHEQFF.

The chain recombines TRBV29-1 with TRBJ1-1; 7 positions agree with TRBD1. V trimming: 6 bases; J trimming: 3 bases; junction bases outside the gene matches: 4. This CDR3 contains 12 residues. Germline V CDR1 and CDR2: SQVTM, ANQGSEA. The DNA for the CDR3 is TGCAGCGTGGGGACAGTAGACACTGAAGCTTTCTTT. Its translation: CSVGTVDTEAFF.

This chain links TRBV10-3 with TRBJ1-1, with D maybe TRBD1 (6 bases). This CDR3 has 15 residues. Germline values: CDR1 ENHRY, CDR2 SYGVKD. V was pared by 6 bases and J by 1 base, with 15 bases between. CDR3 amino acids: CAISPTQGKNTEAFF. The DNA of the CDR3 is TGTGCCATCAGCCCTACACAGGGAAAGAACACTGAAGCTTTCTTT.

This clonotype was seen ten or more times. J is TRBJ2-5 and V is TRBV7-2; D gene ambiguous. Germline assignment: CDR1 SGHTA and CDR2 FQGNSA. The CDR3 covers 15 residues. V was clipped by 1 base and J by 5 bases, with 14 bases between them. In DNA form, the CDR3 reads TGTGCCAGCAGCTTAGTCCCCTTAAATTTTGAGACCCAGTACTTC. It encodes CASSLVPLNFETQYF.

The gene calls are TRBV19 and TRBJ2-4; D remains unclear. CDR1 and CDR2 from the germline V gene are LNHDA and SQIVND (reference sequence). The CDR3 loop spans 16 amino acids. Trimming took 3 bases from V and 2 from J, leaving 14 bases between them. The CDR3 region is CASSIVGAVSKNIQYF. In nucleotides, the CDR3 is TGTGCCAGTAGTATCGTGGGCGCCGTATCCAAAAACATTCAGTACTTC. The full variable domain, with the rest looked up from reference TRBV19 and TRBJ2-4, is DGGITQSPKYLFRKEGQNVTLSCEQNLNHDAMYWYRQDPGQGLRLIYYSQIVNDFQKGDIAEGYSVSREKKESFPLTVTSAQKNPTAFYLCASSIVGAVSKNIQYFGAGTRLSVL.

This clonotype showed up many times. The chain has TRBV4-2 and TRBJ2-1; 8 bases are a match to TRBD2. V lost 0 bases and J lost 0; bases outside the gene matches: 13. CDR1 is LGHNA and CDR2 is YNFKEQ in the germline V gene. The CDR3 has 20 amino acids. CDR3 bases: TGTGCCAGCAGCCAAGAGGGTGTGGCGGGGGGTCTGAGCTCCTACAATGAGCAGTTCTTC. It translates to CASSQEGVAGGLSSYNEQFF.

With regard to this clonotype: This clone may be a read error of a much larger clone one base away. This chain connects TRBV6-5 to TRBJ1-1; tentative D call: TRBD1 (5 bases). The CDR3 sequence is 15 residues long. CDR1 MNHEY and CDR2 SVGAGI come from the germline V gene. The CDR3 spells CATSYGAVRDTEAFF. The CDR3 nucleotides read TGTGCCACCAGTTATGGGGCAGTAAGAGACACTGAAGCTTTCTTT.

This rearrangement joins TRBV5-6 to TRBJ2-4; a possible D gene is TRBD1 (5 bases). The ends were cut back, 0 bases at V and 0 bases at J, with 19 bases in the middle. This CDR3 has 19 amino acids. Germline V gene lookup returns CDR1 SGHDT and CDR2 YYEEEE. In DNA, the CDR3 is TGTGCCAGCAGCTTGGATCCTAGGGGCGAAGGGTTAGCCAAAAACATTCAGTACTTC. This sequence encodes CASSLDPRGEGLAKNIQYF.

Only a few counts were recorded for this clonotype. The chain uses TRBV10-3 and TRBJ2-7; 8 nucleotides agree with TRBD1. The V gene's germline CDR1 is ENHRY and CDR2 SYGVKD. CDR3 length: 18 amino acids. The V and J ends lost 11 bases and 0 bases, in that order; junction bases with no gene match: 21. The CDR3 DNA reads TGTGCCTTCAAAGTTCGGGACAGGTCTTATAGAAGCTCCTACGAGCAGTACTTC. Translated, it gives CAFKVRDRSYRSSYEQYF.

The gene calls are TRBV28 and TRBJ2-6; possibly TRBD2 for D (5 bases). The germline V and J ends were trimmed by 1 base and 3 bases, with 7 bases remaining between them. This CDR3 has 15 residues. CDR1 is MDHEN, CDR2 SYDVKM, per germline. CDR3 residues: CASSLSGNGANVLTF. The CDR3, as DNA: TGTGCCAGCAGTTTATCGGGGAATGGGGCCAACGTCCTGACTTTC.

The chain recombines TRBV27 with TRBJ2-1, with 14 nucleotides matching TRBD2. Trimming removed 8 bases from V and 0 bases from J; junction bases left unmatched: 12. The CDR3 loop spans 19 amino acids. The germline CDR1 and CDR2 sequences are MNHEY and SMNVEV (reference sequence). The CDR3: CASRIVGLAGANSYNEQFF. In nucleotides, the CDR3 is TGTGCCAGCCGTATTGTGGGACTAGCGGGGGCAAACTCCTACAATGAGCAGTTCTTC.

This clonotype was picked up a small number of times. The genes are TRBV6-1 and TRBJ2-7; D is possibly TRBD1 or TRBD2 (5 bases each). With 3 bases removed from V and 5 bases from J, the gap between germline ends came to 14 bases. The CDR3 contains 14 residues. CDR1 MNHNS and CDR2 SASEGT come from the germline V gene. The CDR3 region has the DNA TGTGCCAGCAGTGAGATATCAGGGACCCACGAGCAGTACGTC. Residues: CASSEISGTHEQYV.

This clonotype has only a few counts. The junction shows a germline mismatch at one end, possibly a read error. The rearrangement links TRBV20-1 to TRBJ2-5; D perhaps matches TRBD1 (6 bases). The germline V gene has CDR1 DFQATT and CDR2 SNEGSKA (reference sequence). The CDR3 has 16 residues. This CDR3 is CCARGTSGQKQETQYF. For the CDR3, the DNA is TGCTGTGCTAGAGGGACCTCCGGACAGAAGCAAGAGACCCAGTACTTC.

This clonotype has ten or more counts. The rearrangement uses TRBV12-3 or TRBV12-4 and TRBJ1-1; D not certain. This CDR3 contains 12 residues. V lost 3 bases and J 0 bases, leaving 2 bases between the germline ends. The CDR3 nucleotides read TGTGCCAGCAGTTTTATGAACACTGAAGCTTTCTTT. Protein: CASSFMNTEAFF.

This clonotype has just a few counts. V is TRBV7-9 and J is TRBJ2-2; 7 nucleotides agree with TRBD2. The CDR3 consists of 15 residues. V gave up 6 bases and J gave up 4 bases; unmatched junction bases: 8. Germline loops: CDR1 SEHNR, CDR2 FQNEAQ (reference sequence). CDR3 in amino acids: CASSLSGYSTGELFF. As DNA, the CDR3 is TGTGCCAGCAGTCTTAGCGGGTACAGCACCGGGGAGCTGTTTTTT.

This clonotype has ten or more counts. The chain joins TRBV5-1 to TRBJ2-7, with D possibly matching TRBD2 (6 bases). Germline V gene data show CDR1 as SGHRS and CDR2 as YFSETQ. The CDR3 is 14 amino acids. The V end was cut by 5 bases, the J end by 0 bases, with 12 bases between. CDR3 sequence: CASSPSDYSYEQYF. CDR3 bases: TGCGCCAGCAGTCCCTCGGACTACTCCTACGAGCAGTACTTC.

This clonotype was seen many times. The CDR3 loop is CASSLLQTGGKFF. The CDR3 bases are TGTGCCAGCAGCTTATTACAGACAGGGGGAAAGTTCTTC. The chain uses TRBV7-9 and TRBJ2-1; 9 nucleotides agree with TRBD1. The V gene end was trimmed by 2 bases and the J gene end by 14 bases; junction bases not matched to a gene: 7. Germline V gives CDR1 SEHNR, CDR2 FQNEAQ (reference sequence). This CDR3 has 13 amino acids.

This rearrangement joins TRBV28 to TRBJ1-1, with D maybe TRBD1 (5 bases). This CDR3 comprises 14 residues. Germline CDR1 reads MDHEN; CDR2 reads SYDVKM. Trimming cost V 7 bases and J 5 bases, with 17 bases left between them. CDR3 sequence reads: CASISPGVQTEAFF. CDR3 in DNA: TGTGCCAGCATCTCCCCGGGGGTACAAACTGAAGCTTTCTTT.

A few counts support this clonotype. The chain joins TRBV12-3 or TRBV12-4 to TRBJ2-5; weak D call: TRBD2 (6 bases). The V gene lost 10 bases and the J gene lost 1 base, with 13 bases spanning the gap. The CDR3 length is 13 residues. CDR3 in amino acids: CATGGGLQETQYF. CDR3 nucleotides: TGTGCCACCGGGGGAGGACTCCAAGAGACCCAGTACTTC.

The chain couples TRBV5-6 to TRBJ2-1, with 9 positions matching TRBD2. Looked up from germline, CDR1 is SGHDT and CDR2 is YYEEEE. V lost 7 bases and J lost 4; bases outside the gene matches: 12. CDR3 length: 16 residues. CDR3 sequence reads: CASVPRGSGRYNEQFF. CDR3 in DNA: TGTGCCAGCGTCCCTCGCGGTAGCGGGAGATACAATGAGCAGTTCTTC.

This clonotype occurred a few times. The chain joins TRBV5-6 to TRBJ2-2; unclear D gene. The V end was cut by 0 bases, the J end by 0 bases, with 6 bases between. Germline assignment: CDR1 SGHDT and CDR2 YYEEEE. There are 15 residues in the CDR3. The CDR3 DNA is TGTGCCAGCAGCTTGGTTTTTGCGAACACCGGGGAGCTGTTTTTT. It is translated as CASSLVFANTGELFF.

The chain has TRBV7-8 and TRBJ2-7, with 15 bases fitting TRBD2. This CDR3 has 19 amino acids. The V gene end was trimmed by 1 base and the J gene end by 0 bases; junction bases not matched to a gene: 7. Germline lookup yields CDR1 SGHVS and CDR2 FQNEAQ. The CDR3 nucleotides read TGTGCCAGCAGCTTAGGGGGACTAGCGGGGGGCCGGAGCTCCTACGAGCAGTACGTC. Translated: CASSLGGLAGGRSSYEQYV.

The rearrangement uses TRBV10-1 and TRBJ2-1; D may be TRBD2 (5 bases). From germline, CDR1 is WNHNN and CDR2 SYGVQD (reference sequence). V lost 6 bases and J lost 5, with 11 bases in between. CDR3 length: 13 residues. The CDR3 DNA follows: TGCGCCAGCAGGGCTCCCGGGAACAATGAGCAGTTCTTC. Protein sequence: CASRAPGNNEQFF.

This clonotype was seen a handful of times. CDR3 amino acids: CASSLGGSAQGYTF. DNA for the CDR3: TGTGCCAGCAGTTTAGGGGGGAGTGCCCAAGGCTACACCTTC. The V and J genes are TRBV28 and TRBJ1-2; D may be TRBD1 (5 bases). Looked up from germline, CDR1 is MDHEN and CDR2 is SYDVKM. Trimming stripped 2 bases from V and 8 bases from J, with 15 bases between. The CDR3 length is 14 residues.

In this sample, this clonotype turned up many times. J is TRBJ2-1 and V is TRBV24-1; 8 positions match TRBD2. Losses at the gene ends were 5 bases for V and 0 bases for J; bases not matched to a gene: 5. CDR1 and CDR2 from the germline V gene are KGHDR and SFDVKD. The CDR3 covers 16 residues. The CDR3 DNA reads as TGTGCCACCAGTGTAGGAAGCGGGAGCTCCTACAATGAGCAGTTCTTC. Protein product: CATSVGSGSSYNEQFF.

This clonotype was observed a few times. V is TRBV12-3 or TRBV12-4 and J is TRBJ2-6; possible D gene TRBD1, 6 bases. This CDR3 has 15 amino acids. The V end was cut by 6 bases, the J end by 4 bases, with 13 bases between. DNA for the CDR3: TGTGCCAGCAGACAACAGGGTTCCGGGGCCAACGTCCTGACTTTC. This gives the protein CASRQQGSGANVLTF.

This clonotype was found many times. CDR3 in amino acids: CASSFDSSGFSTEAFF. CDR3 coding DNA: TGCGCCAGCAGCTTCGACAGCTCCGGTTTCAGCACTGAAGCTTTCTTT. This rearrangement joins TRBV5-1 to TRBJ1-1, with D maybe TRBD1 (5 bases). The CDR3 consists of 16 residues. The V end lost 2 bases, the J end lost 4 bases, and 18 bases lay between the germline ends. Germline V gene lookup returns CDR1 SGHRS and CDR2 YFSETQ. Using reference TRBV5-1 and TRBJ1-1 for the parts outside the CDR3, the full variable domain is KAGVTQTPRYLIKTRGQQVTLSCSPISGHRSVSWYQQTPGQGLQFLFEYFSETQRNKGNFPGRFSGRQFSNSRSEMNVSTLELGDSALYLCASSFDSSGFSTEAFFGQGTRLTVV.

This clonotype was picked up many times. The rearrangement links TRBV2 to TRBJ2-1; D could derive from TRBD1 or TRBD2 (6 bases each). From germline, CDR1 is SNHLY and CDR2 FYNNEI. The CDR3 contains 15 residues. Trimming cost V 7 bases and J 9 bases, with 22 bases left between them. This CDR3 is CASTKTVDGGGEQFF. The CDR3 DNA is TGTGCCAGCACCAAAACCGTGGACGGGGGCGGTGAGCAGTTCTTC.